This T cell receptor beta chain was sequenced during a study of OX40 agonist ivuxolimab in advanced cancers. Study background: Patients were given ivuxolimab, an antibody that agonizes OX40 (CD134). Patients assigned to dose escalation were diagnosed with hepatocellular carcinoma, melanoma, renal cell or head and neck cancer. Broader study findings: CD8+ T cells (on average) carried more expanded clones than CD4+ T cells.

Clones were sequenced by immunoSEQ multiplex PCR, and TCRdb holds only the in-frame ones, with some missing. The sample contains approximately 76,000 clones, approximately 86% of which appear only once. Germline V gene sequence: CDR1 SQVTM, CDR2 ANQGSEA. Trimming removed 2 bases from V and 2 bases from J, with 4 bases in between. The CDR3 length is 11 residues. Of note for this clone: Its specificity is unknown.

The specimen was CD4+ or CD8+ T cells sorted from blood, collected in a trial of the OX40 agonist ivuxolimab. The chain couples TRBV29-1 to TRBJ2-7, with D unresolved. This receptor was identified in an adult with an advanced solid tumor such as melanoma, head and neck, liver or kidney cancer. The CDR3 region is CSVESAYEQYF. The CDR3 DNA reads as TGCAGCGTTGAATCCGCCTACGAGCAGTACTTC.